Listed below are T cell receptor beta chains from one sample, sequenced in a study of siplizumab effects on memory and regulatory T cells. Assay used: immunoSEQ multiplex PCR; TCRdb lists only in-frame clones, some missing. The repertoire holds fewer than 120,000 clones, with roughly 92% as singletons. Sequencing used CD4+ T cells sorted from blood. These receptors all stem from a human donor in good health. CDR3s include the opening cysteine and the closing phenylalanine or tryptophan. A D gene is named only where the DNA matches it firmly. A row's size may be missing; if present it is once, few, many or a size class.

v_call,clone_size,j_call,d_call,cdr3_aa,cdr3_nt
TRBV5-8,-,TRBJ1-1,-,CASSLGVVLNTEAFF,TGTGCCAGCAGCTTAGGGGTAGTCCTGAACACTGAAGCTTTCTTT
TRBV12-5,once,TRBJ2-7,-,CASGLIGARDEQYF,TGTGCTAGTGGTTTGATTGGGGCGCGAGACGAGCAGTACTTC
TRBV6-5,-,TRBJ2-7,-,CASSVGGPPYEQYF,TGTGCCAGCAGCGTCGGGGGGCCCCCCTACGAGCAGTACTTC
TRBV5-1,once,TRBJ2-5,-,CASTPGGGGEETQYF,TGCGCCAGCACCCCCGGCGGGGGCGGAGAAGAGACCCAGTACTTC
TRBV7-7,-,TRBJ2-5,TRBD1,CASSLVGTGVPETQYF,TGTGCTAGCAGCTTAGTCGGGACAGGGGTTCCGGAGACCCAGTACTTC
TRBV5-4,-,TRBJ2-1,TRBD1,CASTTGGYNEQFF,TGTGCCAGCACCACAGGGGGCTACAATGAGCAGTTCTTC
TRBV6-1,-,TRBJ1-1,-,CASSSVWDTEAFF,TGTGCCAGCAGTTCCGTTTGGGACACTGAAGCTTTCTTT
TRBV25-1,-,TRBJ1-2,-,CASSIPGEDYGYTF,TGTGCCAGCAGCATACCCGGGGAAGACTATGGCTACACCTTC
TRBV5-4,few,TRBJ1-3,-,CASSLEVAGNTIYF,TGTGCCAGCAGCTTGGAAGTAGCTGGAAACACCATATATTTT
TRBV29-1,once,TRBJ2-3,TRBD2,CSVEDRRGGPDTQYF,TGCAGCGTTGAAGATCGCCGGGGGGGCCCAGATACGCAGTATTTT
TRBV5-4,-,TRBJ2-1,TRBD2,CASSLQAGGLYEQFF,TGTGCCAGCAGCTTGCAAGCGGGAGGGTTATATGAGCAGTTCTTC
TRBV7-9,-,TRBJ1-1,-,CASSLGRLAAEAFF,TGTGCCAGCAGCCTGGGACGGCTCGCCGCCGAAGCTTTCTTT
TRBV30,-,TRBJ1-5,-,CAWSRGGDQPQHF,TGTGCCTGGTCTAGGGGTGGCGATCAGCCCCAGCATTTT
TRBV7-9,-,TRBJ2-3,-,CASSTLSTDTQYF,TGTGCCAGCAGCACCTTGAGCACAGATACGCAGTATTTT
TRBV2,-,TRBJ1-5,-,CASLGSMNQPQHF,TGTGCCAGCCTCGGCAGTATGAATCAGCCCCAGCATTTT
TRBV4-1,-,TRBJ2-3,-,CASSQVGRRDSDTQYF,TGCGCCAGCAGCCAAGTGGGAAGAAGGGATTCAGATACGCAGTATTTT
TRBV27,-,TRBJ2-7,-,CASSARLLSYEQYF,TGTGCCAGCAGTGCGAGACTGCTATCCTACGAGCAGTACTTC
TRBV19,-,TRBJ1-2,-,CASIGTSQDPYGYTF,TGTGCCAGTATTGGGACCTCCCAGGACCCCTATGGCTACACCTTC
TRBV18,-,TRBJ1-1,-,CASSLLVGGTLMNTEAFF,TGTGCCAGCTCACTCCTAGTGGGGGGGACGCTCATGAACACTGAAGCTTTCTTT
TRBV5-1,once,TRBJ2-3,-,CASSLARDSSTDTQYF,TGCGCCAGCAGCTTGGCCAGGGACTCCAGCACAGATACGCAGTATTTT
TRBV19,-,TRBJ2-6,-,CASRSGVSGANVLTF,TGTGCCAGTAGGTCGGGGGTCTCTGGGGCCAACGTCCTGACTTTC
TRBV15,-,TRBJ2-7,TRBD1,CATSRAGQFSGEQYF,TGTGCCACCAGCAGAGCGGGACAGTTCAGTGGGGAGCAGTACTTC
TRBV7-8,-,TRBJ2-5,TRBD1,CASSAGTGDGETQYF,TGTGCCAGCAGCGCCGGGACAGGGGATGGGGAGACCCAGTACTTC
TRBV5-8,few,TRBJ2-3,-,CASRRGSPTSTYTQYF,TGTGCCAGCAGAAGAGGGTCACCCACTAGCACATATACGCAGTATTTT
TRBV9,-,TRBJ2-1,TRBD2,CASSSGTSGPYNEQFF,TGTGCCAGCAGCTCCGGGACTAGCGGCCCCTACAATGAGCAGTTCTTC
TRBV5-1,-,TRBJ2-6,-,CASSPPRLLANVLTF,TGCGCCAGCAGCCCCCCTCGGCTCTTGGCCAACGTCCTGACTTTC
TRBV19,-,TRBJ2-2,-,CASSIGELFF,TGTGCCAGTAGTATTGGGGAGCTGTTTTTT
TRBV6-1,few,TRBJ1-5,-,CASSGPAGGQPQHF,TGTGCCAGCAGTGGTCCCGCCGGGGGTCAGCCCCAGCATTTT
TRBV5-1,-,TRBJ2-7,-,CASSLNTGIYEQYF,TGCGCCAGCAGCTTAAATACAGGGATCTACGAGCAGTACTTC
TRBV6-5,-,TRBJ1-3,-,CASKPEGLLVDTIYF,TGTGCCAGCAAACCGGAAGGGCTGTTGGTGGACACCATATATTTT
TRBV7-8,-,TRBJ1-1,-,CASSLEETNTEAFF,TGTGCCAGCAGCTTAGAGGAGACGAACACTGAAGCTTTCTTT
TRBV5-1,-,TRBJ2-3,-,CASSFLRGTDTQYF,TGCGCCAGCAGCTTTTTGCGTGGCACAGATACGCAGTATTTT
TRBV11-1,-,TRBJ2-3,TRBD2,CASSTSGRALTDTQYF,TGTGCCAGCAGTACTAGCGGGAGGGCCTTAACAGATACGCAGTATTTT